These T cell receptor beta chains were read from a single sample in a study of T cell responses to AZD1222 COVID-19 vaccine. Data came from immunoSEQ multiplex PCR; TCRdb stores just in-frame clones and leaves some out. The sample table includes about 140,000 clones. Input material: peripheral blood. These receptor sequences come from an adult in good health. Both conserved end residues are part of each CDR3. Fields, in order: J gene, D gene, V gene, CDR3 protein, CDR3 DNA. The D gene is left open where the match is weak.

TRBJ1-1 | - | TRBV2 | CASRAGTRNTEAFF | TGTGCCAGCAGAGCAGGGACTCGGAACACTGAAGCTTTCTTT
TRBJ1-2 | - | TRBV5-6 | CASTVWGNGYTF | TGTGCCAGCACCGTGTGGGGTAACGGCTACACCTTC
TRBJ2-1 | - | TRBV11-1 | CASSLIPGVGQFF | TGTGCCAGCAGCTTAATCCCCGGGGTGGGACAGTTCTTC
TRBJ2-3 | - | TRBV11-1 | CASSPGRAVTDTQYF | TGTGCCAGCAGCCCGGGACGGGCTGTCACAGATACGCAGTATTTT
TRBJ2-1 | TRBD1 | TRBV24-1 | CATSDHNRGPYYNEQFF | TGTGCCACCAGTGATCATAACAGGGGTCCTTACTACAATGAGCAGTTCTTC
TRBJ2-5 | TRBD2 | TRBV29-1 | CSVEVQRGSQETQYF | TGCAGCGTTGAAGTACAGCGGGGCAGCCAAGAGACCCAGTACTTC
TRBJ2-1 | TRBD2 | TRBV30 | CAWKGRERRVEQFF | TGTGCCTGGAAGGGGAGGGAGCGGAGGGTTGAGCAGTTCTTC
TRBJ1-1 | - | TRBV10-1 | CASTDPQGGNTEAFF | TGCGCCAGCACCGACCCACAGGGAGGTAACACTGAAGCTTTCTTT
TRBJ2-7 | TRBD2 | TRBV5-1 | CASSPHPGTSGGVLYEQYF | TGCGCCAGCAGCCCGCACCCTGGGACTAGCGGGGGTGTCCTCTACGAGCAGTACTTC
TRBJ2-3 | TRBD1 | TRBV9 | CASSVAGDRVSDTQYF | TGTGCCAGCAGCGTAGCTGGGGACAGGGTCTCAGATACGCAGTATTTT
TRBJ2-5 | TRBD2 | TRBV9 | CASSVGASGDQETQYF | TGTGCCAGCAGCGTAGGGGCTAGCGGAGACCAAGAGACCCAGTACTTC
TRBJ2-3 | - | TRBV18 | CASSPTQNTDTQYF | TGTGCCAGCTCACCGACACAGAACACAGATACGCAGTATTTT
TRBJ1-2 | - | TRBV11-2 | CASSLGASYGYTF | TGTGCCAGCAGCTTAGGGGCCAGCTATGGCTACACCTTC
TRBJ1-2 | TRBD1 | TRBV28 | CASSPTGGNYGYTF | TGTGCCAGCAGCCCAACAGGGGGCAATTATGGCTACACCTTC
TRBJ2-5 | - | TRBV5-1 | CASSLGSQRETQYF | TGCGCCAGCAGCTTGGGTAGTCAACGAGAGACCCAGTACTTC
TRBJ2-1 | - | TRBV6-5 | CASSYFGTDNNEQFF | TGTGCCAGCAGTTACTTCGGGACGGATAACAATGAGCAGTTCTTC
TRBJ1-2 | - | TRBV7-9 | CASSPLGDHSYGYTF | TGTGCCAGCAGCCCCTTGGGGGATCATAGCTATGGCTACACCTTC
TRBJ1-2 | - | TRBV28 | CASRAGLYGYTF | TGTGCCAGCAGGGCGGGACTCTATGGCTACACCTTC
TRBJ1-1 | - | TRBV10-3 | CAISESEQGRTEAFF | TGTGCCATCAGTGAGTCGGAACAAGGTAGGACTGAAGCTTTCTTT
TRBJ1-1 | - | TRBV6-1 | CASSEVNTEAFF | TGTGCCAGCAGTGAAGTGAACACTGAAGCTTTCTTT
TRBJ1-1 | - | TRBV6-5 | CASRITGLSTEAFF | TGTGCCAGCAGAATAACAGGGTTGTCCACTGAAGCTTTCTTT
TRBJ1-5 | - | TRBV10-2 | CASSPDRNSNQPQHF | TGCGCCAGCAGTCCCGACAGAAATAGCAATCAGCCCCAGCATTTT
TRBJ2-7 | - | TRBV6-5 | CASRLASGTPYEQYF | TGTGCCAGCAGGCTAGCGTCAGGAACCCCCTACGAGCAGTACTTC
TRBJ1-6 | - | TRBV24-1 | CATRRYQYNSPLHF | TGTGCCACCAGAAGGTACCAATATAATTCACCCCTCCACTTT
TRBJ1-5 | - | TRBV15 | CATSRGVGPQYSNQPQHF | TGTGCCACCAGCAGAGGGGTTGGACCTCAATATAGCAATCAGCCCCAGCATTTT
TRBJ2-5 | TRBD2 | TRBV3-1/TRBV3-2 | CASSQEGTRGLGTQYF | TGTGCCAGCAGCCAAGAAGGGACTAGAGGGTTAGGGACCCAGTACTTC
TRBJ1-1 | - | TRBV3-1/TRBV3-2 | CASSLSGVSEAFF | TGTGCCAGCAGCCTGTCAGGGGTGTCTGAAGCTTTCTTT
TRBJ1-2 | - | TRBV6-5 | CASSLDSGSFYGYTF | TGTGCCAGCAGTTTAGATTCGGGGAGTTTCTATGGCTACACCTTC
TRBJ2-4 | - | TRBV21-1 | CASSKRSSLLAKNIQYF | TGTGCCAGCAGCAAGAGGTCTAGCTTACTAGCCAAAAACATTCAGTACTTC
TRBJ2-5 | TRBD2 | TRBV7-3 | CASSLNGGGAGETQYF | TGTGCCAGCAGCTTAAATGGCGGGGGGGCCGGAGAGACCCAGTACTTC
TRBJ2-1 | TRBD2 | TRBV7-9 | CASSFGGGGEQFF | TGTGCCAGCAGCTTCGGGGGGGGCGGTGAGCAGTTCTTC
TRBJ2-3 | - | TRBV9 | CASSAGTPPGRDTQYF | TGTGCCAGCAGCGCCGGGACACCGCCCGGTAGAGATACGCAGTATTTT
TRBJ1-6 | - | TRBV6-2/TRBV6-3 | CASSYVGNSPLHF | TGTGCCAGCAGTTACGTAGGGAATTCACCCCTCCACTTT
TRBJ1-6 | - | TRBV30 | CACVTGGNSPLHF | TGTGCCTGCGTGACAGGCGGGAATTCACCCCTCCACTTT
TRBJ1-2 | - | TRBV6-1 | CASSDPRVRYTF | TGTGCCAGCAGTGACCCTAGGGTCCGCTACACCTTC
TRBJ1-1 | - | TRBV7-3 | CASSRQVNTEAFF | TGTGCCAGCAGCCGACAGGTGAACACTGAAGCTTTCTTT
TRBJ2-7 | - | TRBV11-2 | CASRPSFGRQEGYGEQYF | TGTGCCAGCAGACCGAGCTTCGGGAGACAGGAGGGGTACGGCGAGCAGTACTTC
TRBJ1-2 | - | TRBV5-4 | CASSLGRRSYGYTF | TGTGCCAGCAGCTTAGGACGGAGGAGCTATGGCTACACCTTC
TRBJ1-6 | TRBD1 | TRBV19 | CASSTTGGTDSSPLHF | TGTGCCAGTAGTACGACAGGGGGGACCGATAGTTCACCCCTCCACTTT
TRBJ1-2 | - | TRBV4-3 | CASSQAGLDRANYGYTF | TGCGCCAGCAGCCAGGCGGGACTCGACCGAGCTAACTATGGCTACACCTTC
TRBJ1-5 | TRBD1 | TRBV28 | CASSPPTGEGNQPQHF | TGTGCCAGCAGTCCACCAACAGGGGAAGGCAATCAGCCCCAGCATTTT
TRBJ1-2 | - | TRBV4-1 | CASSQPNTGSDYGYTF | TGCGCCAGCAGCCAGCCCAACACAGGGTCCGATTATGGCTACACCTTC
TRBJ2-5 | - | TRBV28 | CASRLGQETQYF | TGTGCCAGCAGACTAGGGCAAGAGACCCAGTACTTC
TRBJ2-2 | - | TRBV7-3 | CASSPGTAYTGELFF | TGTGCCAGCAGCCCCGGGACTGCATACACCGGGGAGCTGTTTTTT
TRBJ1-6 | - | TRBV7-9 | CASSPQGDSPLHF | TGTGCCAGCAGCCCTCAGGGAGACTCACCCCTCCACTTT